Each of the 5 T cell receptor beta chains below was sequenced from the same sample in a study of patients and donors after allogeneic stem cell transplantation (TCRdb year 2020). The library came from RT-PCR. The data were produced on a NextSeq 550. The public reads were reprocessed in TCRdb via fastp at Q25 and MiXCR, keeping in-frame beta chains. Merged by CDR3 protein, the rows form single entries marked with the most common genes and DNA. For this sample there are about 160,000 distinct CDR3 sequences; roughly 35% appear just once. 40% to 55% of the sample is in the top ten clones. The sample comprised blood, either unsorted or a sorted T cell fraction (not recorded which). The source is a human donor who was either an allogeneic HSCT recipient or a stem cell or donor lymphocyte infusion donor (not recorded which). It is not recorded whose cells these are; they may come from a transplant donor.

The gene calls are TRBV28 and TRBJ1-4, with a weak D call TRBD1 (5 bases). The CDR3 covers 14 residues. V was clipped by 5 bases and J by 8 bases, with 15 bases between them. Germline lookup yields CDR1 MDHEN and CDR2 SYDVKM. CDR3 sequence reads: CASSHSVWGEKLFF. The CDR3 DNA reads TGTGCCAGCAGTCACTCCGTTTGGGGGGAAAAACTGTTTTTT.

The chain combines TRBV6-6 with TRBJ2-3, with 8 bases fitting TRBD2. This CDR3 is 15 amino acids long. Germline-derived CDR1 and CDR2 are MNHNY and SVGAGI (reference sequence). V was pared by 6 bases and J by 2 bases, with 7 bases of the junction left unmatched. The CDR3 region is CASSRASGFTDTQYF. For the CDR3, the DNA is TGTGCCAGCAGCAGGGCTAGCGGGTTCACAGATACGCAGTATTTT.

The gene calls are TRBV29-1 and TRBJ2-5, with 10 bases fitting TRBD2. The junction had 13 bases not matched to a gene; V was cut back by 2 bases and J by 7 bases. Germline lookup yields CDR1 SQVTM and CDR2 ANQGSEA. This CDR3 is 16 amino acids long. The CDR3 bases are TGCAGCGTTGAAAGGGTGCCTAGCGGGGGCATGACGACCCAGTACTTC. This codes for CSVERVPSGGMTTQYF.

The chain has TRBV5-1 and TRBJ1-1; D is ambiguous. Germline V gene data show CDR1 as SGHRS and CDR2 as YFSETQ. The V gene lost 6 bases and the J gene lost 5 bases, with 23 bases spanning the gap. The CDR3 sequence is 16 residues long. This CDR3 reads CASNQKVGQAGTEAFF. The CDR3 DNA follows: TGCGCCAGCAACCAGAAGGTCGGGCAGGCGGGAACTGAAGCTTTCTTT.

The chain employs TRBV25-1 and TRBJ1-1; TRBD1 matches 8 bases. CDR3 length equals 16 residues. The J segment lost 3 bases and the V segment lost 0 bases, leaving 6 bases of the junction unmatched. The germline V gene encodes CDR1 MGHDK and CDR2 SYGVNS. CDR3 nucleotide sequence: TGTGCCAGCAGTGAATATGGGGCCAGGGGGCACACTGAAGCTTTCTTT. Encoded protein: CASSEYGARGHTEAFF.